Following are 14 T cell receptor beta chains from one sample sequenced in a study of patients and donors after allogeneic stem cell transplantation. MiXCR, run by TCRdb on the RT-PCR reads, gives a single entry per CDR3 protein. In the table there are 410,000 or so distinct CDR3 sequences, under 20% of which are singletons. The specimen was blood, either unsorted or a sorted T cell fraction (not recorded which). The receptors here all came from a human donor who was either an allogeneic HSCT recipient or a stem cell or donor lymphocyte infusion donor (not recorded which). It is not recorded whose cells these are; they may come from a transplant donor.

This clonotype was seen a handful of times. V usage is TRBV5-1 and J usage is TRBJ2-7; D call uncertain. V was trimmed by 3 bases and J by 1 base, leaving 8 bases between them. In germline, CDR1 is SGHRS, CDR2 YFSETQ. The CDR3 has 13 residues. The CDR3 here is CASSYLISYEQYF. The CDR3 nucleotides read TGCGCCAGCAGCTATCTGATATCCTACGAGCAGTACTTC. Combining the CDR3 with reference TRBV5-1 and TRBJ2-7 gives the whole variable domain KAGVTQTPRYLIKTRGQQVTLSCSPISGHRSVSWYQQTPGQGLQFLFEYFSETQRNKGNFPGRFSGRQFSNSRSEMNVSTLELGDSALYLCASSYLISYEQYFGPGTRLTVT.

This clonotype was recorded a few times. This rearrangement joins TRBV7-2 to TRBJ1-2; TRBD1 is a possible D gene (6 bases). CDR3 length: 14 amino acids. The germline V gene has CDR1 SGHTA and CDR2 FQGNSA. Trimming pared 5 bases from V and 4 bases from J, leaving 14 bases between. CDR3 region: CASSNRQESYGYTF. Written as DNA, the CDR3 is TGTGCCAGCAGCAACCGACAGGAGTCCTATGGCTACACCTTC.

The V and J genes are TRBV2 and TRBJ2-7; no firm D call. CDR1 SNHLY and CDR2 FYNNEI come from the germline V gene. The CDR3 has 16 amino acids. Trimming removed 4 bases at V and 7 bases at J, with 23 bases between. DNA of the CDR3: TGTGCCAGCAGTGGACCTCTCAGACGGGCGGCGCGGGAGCAGTACTTC. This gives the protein CASSGPLRRAAREQYF.

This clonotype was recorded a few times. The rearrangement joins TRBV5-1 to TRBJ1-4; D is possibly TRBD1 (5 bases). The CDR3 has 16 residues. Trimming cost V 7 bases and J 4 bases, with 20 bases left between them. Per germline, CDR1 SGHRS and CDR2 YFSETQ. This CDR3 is CASRRGSGYLNEKLFF. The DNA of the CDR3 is TGCGCCAGCCGTCGGGGGTCTGGGTACCTTAATGAAAAACTGTTTTTT.

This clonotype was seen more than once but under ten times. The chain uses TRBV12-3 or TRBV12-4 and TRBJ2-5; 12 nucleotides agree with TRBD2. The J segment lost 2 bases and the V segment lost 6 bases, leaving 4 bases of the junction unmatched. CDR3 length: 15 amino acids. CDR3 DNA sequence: TGTGCCAGCAGCGGGACTAGCGGGCCGCAAGAGACCCAGTACTTC. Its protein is CASSGTSGPQETQYF.

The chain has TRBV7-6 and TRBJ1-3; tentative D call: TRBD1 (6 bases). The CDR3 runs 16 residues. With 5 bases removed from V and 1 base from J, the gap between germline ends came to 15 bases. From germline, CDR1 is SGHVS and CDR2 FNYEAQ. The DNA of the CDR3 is TGTGCCAGCAGCCCAACCGGGACACATTCTGGAAACACCATATATTTT. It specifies CASSPTGTHSGNTIYF.

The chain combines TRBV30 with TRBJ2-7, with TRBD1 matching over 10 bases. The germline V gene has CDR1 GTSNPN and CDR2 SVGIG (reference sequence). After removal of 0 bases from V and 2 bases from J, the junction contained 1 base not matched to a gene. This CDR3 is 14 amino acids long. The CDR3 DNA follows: TGTGCCTGGAGTGTCGGGACAGGGGCCTACGAGCAGTACTTC. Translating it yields CAWSVGTGAYEQYF. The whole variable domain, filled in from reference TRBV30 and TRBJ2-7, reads SQTIHQWPATLVQPVGSPLSLECTVEGTSNPNLYWYRQAAGRGLQLLFYSVGIGQISSEVPQNLSASRPQDRQFILSSKKLLLSDSGFYLCAWSVGTGAYEQYFGPGTRLTVT.

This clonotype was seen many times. The CDR3 DNA sequence: TGCGCCAGCAGCTCGGGACTGACGATGACAGACTATGGCTACACCTTC. The encoded protein is CASSSGLTMTDYGYTF. The chain carries TRBV5-1 and TRBJ1-2; D may be TRBD1 (5 bases). Germline CDR1 is SGHRS and CDR2 is YFSETQ. The CDR3 contains 16 residues. The V and J ends lost 3 bases and 3 bases respectively, with 18 bases between them. Full variable domain (rest looked up from reference TRBV5-1 and TRBJ1-2): KAGVTQTPRYLIKTRGQQVTLSCSPISGHRSVSWYQQTPGQGLQFLFEYFSETQRNKGNFPGRFSGRQFSNSRSEMNVSTLELGDSALYLCASSSGLTMTDYGYTFGSGTRLTVV.

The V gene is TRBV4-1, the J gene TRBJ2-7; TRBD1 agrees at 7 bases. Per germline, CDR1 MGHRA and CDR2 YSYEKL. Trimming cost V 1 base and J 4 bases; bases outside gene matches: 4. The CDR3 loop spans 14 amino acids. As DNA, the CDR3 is TGCGCCAGCAGCCAAGCCGGGACAGTTTACGAGCAGTACTTC. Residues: CASSQAGTVYEQYF.

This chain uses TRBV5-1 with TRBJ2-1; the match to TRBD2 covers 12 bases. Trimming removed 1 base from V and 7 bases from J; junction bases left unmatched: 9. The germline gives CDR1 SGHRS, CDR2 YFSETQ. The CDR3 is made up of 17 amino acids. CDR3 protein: CASSLFPASGRVNEQFF. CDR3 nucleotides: TGCGCCAGCAGCTTGTTCCCTGCTAGCGGGAGGGTAAATGAGCAGTTCTTC.

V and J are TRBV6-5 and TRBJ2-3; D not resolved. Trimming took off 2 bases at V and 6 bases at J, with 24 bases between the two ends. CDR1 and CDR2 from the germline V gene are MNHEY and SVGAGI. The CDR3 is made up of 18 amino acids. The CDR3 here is CASSYVYINPGSADTQYF. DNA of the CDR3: TGTGCCAGCAGTTACGTTTATATTAATCCTGGGTCGGCGGATACGCAGTATTTT.

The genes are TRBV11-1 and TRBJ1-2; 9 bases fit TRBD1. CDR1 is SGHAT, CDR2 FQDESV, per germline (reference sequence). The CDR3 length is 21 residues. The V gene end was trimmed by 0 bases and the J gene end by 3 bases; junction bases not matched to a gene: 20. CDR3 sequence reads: CASSLARDRVPFQSNYYGYTF. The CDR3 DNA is TGTGCCAGCAGCTTAGCGCGGGACAGGGTCCCCTTTCAAAGTAACTACTATGGCTACACCTTC.

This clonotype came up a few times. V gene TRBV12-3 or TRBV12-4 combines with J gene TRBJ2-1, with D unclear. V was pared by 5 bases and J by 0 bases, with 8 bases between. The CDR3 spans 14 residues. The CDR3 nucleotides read TGTGCCAGCAGTCCCTCTAGCTCCTACAATGAGCAGTTCTTC. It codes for CASSPSSSYNEQFF.

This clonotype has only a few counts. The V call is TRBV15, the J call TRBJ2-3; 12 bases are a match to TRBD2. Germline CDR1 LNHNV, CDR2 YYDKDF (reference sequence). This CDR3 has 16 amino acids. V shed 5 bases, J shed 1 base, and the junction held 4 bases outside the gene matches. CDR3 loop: CATSERLAGGTDTQYF. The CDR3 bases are TGTGCCACCAGCGAACGACTAGCGGGAGGCACAGATACGCAGTATTTT.